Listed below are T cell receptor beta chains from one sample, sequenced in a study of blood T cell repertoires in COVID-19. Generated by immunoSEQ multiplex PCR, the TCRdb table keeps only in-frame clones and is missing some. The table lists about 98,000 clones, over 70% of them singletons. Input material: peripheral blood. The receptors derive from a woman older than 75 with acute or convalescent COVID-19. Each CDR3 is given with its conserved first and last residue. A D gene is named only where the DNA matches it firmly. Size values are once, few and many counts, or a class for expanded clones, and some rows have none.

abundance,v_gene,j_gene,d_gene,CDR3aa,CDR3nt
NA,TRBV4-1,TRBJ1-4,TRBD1,CASSQDGTGTATNEKLFF,TGCGCCAGCAGCCAAGATGGGACAGGGACCGCGACTAATGAAAAACTGTTTTTT
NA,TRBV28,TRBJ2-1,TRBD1,CASSFVGQIYNEQFF,TGTGCCAGCAGTTTTGTGGGACAGATCTACAATGAGCAGTTCTTC
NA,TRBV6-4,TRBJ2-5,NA,CASSVGRGDQETQYF,TGTGCCAGCAGTGTGGGCAGGGGGGACCAAGAGACCCAGTACTTC
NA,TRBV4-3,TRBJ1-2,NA,CASSQDRNRLYGYTF,TGCGCCAGCAGCCAAGATAGGAACAGGTTGTATGGCTACACCTTC
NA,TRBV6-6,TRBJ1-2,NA,CASSSLGQFNYGYTF,TGTGCCAGCAGTTCCCTAGGACAGTTTAACTATGGCTACACCTTC
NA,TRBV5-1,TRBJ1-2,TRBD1,CASSLASGTGNGYTF,TGCGCCAGCAGCTTGGCCTCCGGGACAGGGAATGGCTACACCTTC
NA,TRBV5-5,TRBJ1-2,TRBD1,CASAQGNYGYTF,TGTGCCAGCGCACAGGGGAACTATGGCTACACCTTC
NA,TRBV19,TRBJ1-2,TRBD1,CASSTQGNYGYTF,TGTGCCAGTAGTACACAGGGGAACTATGGCTACACCTTC
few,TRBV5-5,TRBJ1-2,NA,CASSATGQGHGYTF,TGTGCCAGCAGCGCCACAGGTCAGGGCCATGGCTACACCTTC
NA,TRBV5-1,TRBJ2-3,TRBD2,CASSAGLATDTQYF,TGCGCCAGCAGCGCGGGACTAGCCACAGATACGCAGTATTTT
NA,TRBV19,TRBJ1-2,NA,CASSSTGTLYGYTF,TGTGCCAGTAGTTCTACCGGGACACTCTATGGCTACACCTTC
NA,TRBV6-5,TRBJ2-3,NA,CASMRQLQDTQYF,TGTGCCAGCATGAGACAGCTACAAGATACGCAGTATTTT
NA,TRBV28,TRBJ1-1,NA,CATAGWNTEAFF,TGTGCCACCGCCGGGTGGAACACTGAAGCTTTCTTT
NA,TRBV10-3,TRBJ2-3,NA,CATQVEGSTDTQYF,TGTGCCACCCAAGTGGAGGGCAGCACAGATACGCAGTATTTT
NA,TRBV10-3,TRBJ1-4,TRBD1,CATAAGDRVATNEKLFF,TGTGCCACCGCAGCGGGTGACAGGGTCGCAACTAATGAAAAACTGTTTTTT
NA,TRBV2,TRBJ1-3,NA,CASSATGNGNTIYF,TGTGCCAGCAGCGCCACAGGGAACGGAAACACCATATATTTT
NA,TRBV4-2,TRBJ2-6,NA,CASSPVGGSGANVLTF,TGTGCCAGCAGCCCGGTTGGCGGCTCTGGGGCCAACGTCCTGACTTTC
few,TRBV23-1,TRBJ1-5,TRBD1,CPDQGTVRHKYSNQPQHF,TGCCCAGATCAGGGGACAGTCCGCCATAAATATAGCAATCAGCCCCAGCATTTT
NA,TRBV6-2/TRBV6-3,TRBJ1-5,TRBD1,CASSPRQGGSNQPQHF,TGTGCCAGCAGCCCACGACAGGGAGGAAGCAATCAGCCCCAGCATTTT
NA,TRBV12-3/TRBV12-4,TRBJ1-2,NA,CASSLESRGGYTF,TGTGCCAGCAGTTTAGAGTCCAGGGGAGGCTACACCTTC
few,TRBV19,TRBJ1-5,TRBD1,CASTQGVSGNQPQHF,TGTGCCAGTACCCAGGGGGTTTCTGGCAATCAGCCCCAGCATTTT
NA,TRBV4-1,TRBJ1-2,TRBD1,CASSQEGRGRGGYTF,TGCGCCAGCAGCCAAGAGGGAAGGGGGCGCGGTGGCTACACCTTC
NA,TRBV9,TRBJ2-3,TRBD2,CASSVAATSGVPDTQYF,TGTGCCAGCAGCGTAGCCGCGACTAGCGGGGTACCAGATACGCAGTATTTT
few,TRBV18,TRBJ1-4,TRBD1,CASSPDRVNEKLFF,TGTGCCAGCTCACCGGACAGGGTAAACGAAAAACTGTTTTTT
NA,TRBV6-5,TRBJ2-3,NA,CASRGLYQATDTQYF,TGTGCCAGCAGAGGACTGTACCAGGCCACAGATACGCAGTATTTT
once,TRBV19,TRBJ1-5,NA,CASRGQGGTQPQHF,TGTGCCAGTAGGGGGCAGGGAGGAACTCAGCCCCAGCATTTT
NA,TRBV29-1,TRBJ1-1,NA,CSVDGDTEAFF,TGCAGCGTTGACGGTGACACTGAAGCTTTCTTT
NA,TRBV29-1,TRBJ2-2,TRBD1,CSATGTGNTGELFF,TGCAGCGCCACCGGGACAGGGAACACCGGGGAGCTGTTTTTT
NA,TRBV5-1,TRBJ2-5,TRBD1,CASSPDGTAVRETQYF,TGCGCCAGCAGCCCTGATGGGACAGCCGTCCGTGAGACCCAGTACTTC
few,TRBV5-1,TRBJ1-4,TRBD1,CASSSGQGKKLFF,TGCGCCAGCAGCTCGGGACAGGGAAAAAAACTGTTTTTT
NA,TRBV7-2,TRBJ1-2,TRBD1,CASSFRQGAEYGYTF,TGTGCCAGCAGCTTCCGACAGGGGGCGGAATATGGCTACACCTTC
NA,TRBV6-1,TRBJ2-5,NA,CASSEIYTLRAAQYF,TGTGCCAGCAGTGAAATATACACGTTGCGGGCGGCCCAGTACTTC
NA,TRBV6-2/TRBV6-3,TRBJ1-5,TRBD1,CASSGTGGGQPQHF,TGTGCCAGCAGTGGGACAGGAGGAGGTCAGCCCCAGCATTTT
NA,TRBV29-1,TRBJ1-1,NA,CSVERRETEAFF,TGCAGCGTTGAACGCAGGGAAACTGAAGCTTTCTTT
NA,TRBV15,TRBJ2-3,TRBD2,CATSRDAGGRGYTDTQYF,TGTGCCACCAGCAGAGATGCGGGAGGGCGGGGGTACACAGATACGCAGTATTTT
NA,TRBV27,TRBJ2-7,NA,CASSPRRQGLREQYF,TGTGCCAGCAGTCCCCGACGTCAGGGGTTGAGGGAGCAGTACTTC
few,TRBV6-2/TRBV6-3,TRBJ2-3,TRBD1,CASSYMDRVAGTQYF,TGTGCCAGCAGTTACATGGACAGGGTGGCTGGTACGCAGTATTTT
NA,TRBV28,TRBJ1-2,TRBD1,CASSAAGQGDYGYTF,TGTGCCAGCAGTGCGGCCGGACAGGGGGATTATGGCTACACCTTC
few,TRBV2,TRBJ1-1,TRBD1,CASSPVQGAEAFF,TGTGCCAGCAGTCCCGTACAGGGGGCTGAAGCTTTCTTT
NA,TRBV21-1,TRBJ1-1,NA,CASSVWSRDTEAFF,TGTGCCAGCAGCGTCTGGAGTCGGGACACTGAAGCTTTCTTT
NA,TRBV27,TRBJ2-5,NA,CASSLFPGAQETQYF,TGTGCCAGCAGTTTATTCCCAGGCGCCCAAGAGACCCAGTACTTC
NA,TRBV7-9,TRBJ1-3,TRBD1,CASTPGQGIGNTIYF,TGTGCCAGCACCCCGGGACAGGGGATTGGAAACACCATATATTTT
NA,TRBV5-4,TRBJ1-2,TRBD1,CASNLMQGAGGYTF,TGTGCCAGCAACTTAATGCAGGGGGCGGGTGGCTACACCTTC
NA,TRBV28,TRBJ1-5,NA,CASSKQGRQPQHF,TGTGCCAGCAGTAAACAGGGACGCCAGCCCCAGCATTTT
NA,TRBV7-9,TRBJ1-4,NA,CASSLGSSGGEKLFF,TGTGCCAGCAGCTTAGGGTCTTCGGGGGGTGAAAAACTGTTTTTT
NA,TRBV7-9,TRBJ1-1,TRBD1,CASSPGWSQGTEAFF,TGTGCCAGCAGCCCTGGCTGGTCACAGGGGACTGAAGCTTTCTTT
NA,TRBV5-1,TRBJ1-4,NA,CASSSGQLENEKLFF,TGCGCCAGCAGCTCCGGACAGCTCGAGAATGAAAAACTGTTTTTT
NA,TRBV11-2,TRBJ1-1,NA,CASSLEGQKNTEAFF,TGTGCCAGCAGCTTAGAGGGCCAGAAGAACACTGAAGCTTTCTTT
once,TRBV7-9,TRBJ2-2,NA,CASSLGGGPVAGELFF,TGTGCCAGCAGCTTAGGGGGCGGCCCGGTAGCCGGGGAGCTGTTTTTT